The present TCR beta chain was sequenced within a study of control samples from healthy donors and cancer patients. V was clipped by 2 bases and J by 2 bases, with 6 bases between them. The CDR3 spans 13 residues. Germline V gives CDR1 MGHDK, CDR2 SYGVNS. Produced via immunoSEQ multiplex PCR; TCRdb's table is partial and in-frame only. The top ten hold around 2% of the sample, which has roughly 170,000 clones, 75% to 95% seen once. This TCR derives from a woman in her thirties or forties in good health. The rearrangement uses TRBV25-1 and TRBJ1-2; no clear D gene. The sample comprised blood. This CDR3 reads CASSETGNYGYTF. CDR3 DNA: TGTGCCAGCAGTGAAACGGGCAACTATGGCTACACCTTC.